These 5 T cell receptor beta chains were sequenced from one sample in a study of cytomegalovirus exposure and HLA in healthy donors. Here immunoSEQ multiplex PCR was the method, and the copy in TCRdb shows in-frame clones only, minus some. Here the sample spans approximately 160,000 clones, roughly 86% being singletons. The sequenced material came from PBMCs. These receptors came from a woman under 30 in good health and CMV-seropositive.

The V gene is TRBV6-5, the J gene TRBJ2-3; unclear D gene. The V and J ends lost 0 bases and 1 base respectively, with 8 bases between them. Germline assignment: CDR1 MNHEY and CDR2 SVGAGI. The CDR3 spans 15 residues. CDR3 nucleotides: TGTGCCAGCAGTTACTCGGGCAGGCGCACAGATACGCAGTATTTT. Translation gives CASSYSGRRTDTQYF.

The rearrangement uses TRBV4-2 and TRBJ1-1, with TRBD1 identical over 9 bases. The length of the CDR3 is 16 residues. From germline, CDR1 is LGHNA and CDR2 YNFKEQ. J lost 4 bases, V lost 1 base, and 7 bases had no gene match. CDR3 DNA sequence: TGTGCCAGCAGCCAAGGGTTAGGACAGGGGACCACTGAAGCTTTCTTT. Translating gives CASSQGLGQGTTEAFF.

The chain employs TRBV28 and TRBJ2-1; 8 bases agree with TRBD2. With 3 bases clipped from V and 9 bases from J, the junction kept 10 bases outside the gene matches. This CDR3 spans 15 amino acids. From germline, CDR1 is MDHEN and CDR2 SYDVKM. CDR3 nucleotides: TGTGCCAGCAGTTTCCCGGGACTAGGGTGGGGTGAGCAGTTCTTC. Its translation is CASSFPGLGWGEQFF. The full variable domain, with the rest looked up from reference TRBV28 and TRBJ2-1, is DVKVTQSSRYLVKRTGEKVFLECVQDMDHENMFWYRQDPGLGLRLIYFSYDVKMKEKGDIPEGYSVSREKKERFSLILESASTNQTSMYLCASSFPGLGWGEQFFGPGTRLTVL.

To note about this clone: An end of the junction differs from the germline gene, which may be a read error. The genes are TRBV7-7 and TRBJ2-1; 10 bases match TRBD2. Germline assignment: CDR1 SSHAT and CDR2 FNYEAQ (reference sequence). The CDR3 is 14 amino acids. CDR3: CASSESSGSVEQFF. CDR3 DNA: TGTGCTAGCAGCGAGTCTAGCGGGAGTGTTGAGCAGTTCTTC.

The CDR3 DNA reads as TGCGCCAGCAGTGGGCGGGAAGGCTACAATGAGCAGTTCTTC. It codes for CASSGREGYNEQFF. The V gene is TRBV10-2, the J gene TRBJ2-1, with D tentatively TRBD2 (6 bases). Germline V gene sequence: CDR1 WSHSY, CDR2 SAAADI. The V end was cut by 4 bases, the J end by 3 bases, with 10 bases between. The length of the CDR3 is 14 residues.